Shown below are 15 T cell receptor beta chains from a single sample sequenced in a study of blood T cell repertoires in COVID-19. Sequencing was performed with immunoSEQ multiplex PCR; in TCRdb, only in-frame clones are kept and a portion is missing. The sample has under 200,000 clones, roughly 77% seen once. Sequenced input: peripheral blood. The receptors were sampled from a woman in her 40s with COVID-19, enrolled during active disease.

J is TRBJ1-2 and V is TRBV6-2 or TRBV6-3; D possibly corresponds to TRBD1 (6 bases). Germline V CDR1 and CDR2: MNHEY, SVGEGT. Trimming shortened V by 2 bases and J by 7 bases, and 14 bases separated the two germline ends. The CDR3 loop spans 14 amino acids. The CDR3 protein is CASSYTGGGFGYTF. The CDR3 DNA reads as TGTGCCAGCAGTTACACAGGCGGGGGCTTTGGCTACACCTTC.

V gene TRBV6-5 combines with J gene TRBJ1-1; tentative D call: TRBD1 (5 bases). This CDR3 contains 14 residues. Germline V gene data show CDR1 as MNHEY and CDR2 as SVGAGI. V lost 0 bases and J lost 8, with 13 bases in between. This CDR3 reads CASSYSILRQEAFF. CDR3 in DNA: TGTGCCAGCAGTTACTCGATCTTAAGACAGGAAGCTTTCTTT.

This clone showed up just once. This chain connects TRBV7-7 to TRBJ2-3, with 11 bases aligning to TRBD2. CDR1 and CDR2 (germline): SSHAT, FNYEAQ (reference sequence). The CDR3 consists of 16 residues. V dropped 3 bases and J dropped 1; count of bases not matched to a gene: 3. This chain's CDR3 is CASSLSLAGGTDTQYF. In nucleotides, the CDR3 is TGTGCCAGCAGCTTGTCACTAGCGGGGGGCACAGATACGCAGTATTTT.

This rearrangement joins TRBV4-3 to TRBJ2-2; D gene ambiguous. Germline V CDR1 and CDR2: LGHNA, YSLEER. The V and J ends lost 1 base and 2 bases respectively, with 11 bases between them. The CDR3 covers 16 residues. This CDR3 is CASSQGLVYNTGELFF. In DNA form, the CDR3 reads TGCGCCAGCAGCCAAGGTCTTGTTTATAACACCGGGGAGCTGTTTTTT.

This chain connects TRBV11-3 to TRBJ2-2, with 13 bases identical to TRBD2. Germline CDR1 SGHNT, CDR2 YENEEA. The V and J ends lost 5 bases and 6 bases, in that order; junction bases with no gene match: 9. The CDR3 contains 17 residues. CDR3 region: CASSPTHGLAGAGELFF. Here the CDR3 DNA reads TGTGCCAGCAGCCCGACCCACGGACTAGCGGGGGCCGGGGAGCTGTTTTTT.

The CDR3 DNA reads TGTGCCAGCAGGGGGGGGGAAGAGACCCAGTACTTC. Translated, it gives CASRGGEETQYF. The rearrangement uses TRBV7-6 and TRBJ2-5, with 7 bases aligning to TRBD2. Germline V lookup: CDR1 SGHVS, CDR2 FNYEAQ. Trimming at V came to 6 bases and at J to 3 bases, leaving 1 base not matched to a gene. This CDR3 is 12 amino acids long.

The CDR3: CASSLEHVPSGYGYTF. In DNA form, the CDR3 reads TGTGCCAGCAGCTTGGAGCATGTCCCCTCAGGCTATGGCTACACCTTC. The chain recombines TRBV5-5 with TRBJ1-2; D unclear. The length of the CDR3 is 16 residues. Per germline, CDR1 SGHKS and CDR2 YYEKEE (reference sequence). V was pared by 0 bases and J by 4 bases, with 16 bases between.

The rearrangement joins TRBV4-2 to TRBJ2-7; TRBD2 aligns across 7 bases. This CDR3 contains 18 residues. Germline V CDR1 and CDR2: LGHNA, YNFKEQ. The V segment lost 2 bases and the J segment 6 bases; nucleotides outside the gene matches: 19. The CDR3 protein is CASSQRPMTSPVSREQYF. The DNA for the CDR3 is TGTGCCAGCAGCCAACGGCCGATGACTAGCCCCGTTTCCCGCGAGCAGTACTTC.

J is TRBJ1-2 and V is TRBV5-1, with 8 bases aligning to TRBD1. CDR1 is SGHRS and CDR2 is YFSETQ in the germline V gene. This CDR3 comprises 12 residues. The V and J ends lost 4 bases and 7 bases, in that order; junction bases with no gene match: 3. The CDR3 DNA is TGCGCCAGCAGCCGGACAGGGTCTGGCTACACCTTC. Encoded protein: CASSRTGSGYTF.

V is TRBV19 and J is TRBJ2-2; 10 bases line up with TRBD2. V was pared by 7 bases and J by 7 bases, with 12 bases of the junction left unmatched. The CDR3 is made up of 16 amino acids. CDR1 and CDR2 (germline): LNHDA, SQIVND (reference sequence). Here the CDR3 DNA reads TGTGCCAGTAAGCCTCTAGCGGGGGCAGCCAACGGGGAGCTGTTTTTT. Translation: CASKPLAGAANGELFF.

This clone appeared once. This chain links TRBV24-1 with TRBJ2-7; 13 positions match TRBD2. Germline lookup yields CDR1 KGHDR and CDR2 SFDVKD. With 6 bases clipped from V and 9 bases from J, the junction kept 13 bases outside the gene matches. The CDR3 is 16 amino acids. Here the CDR3 reads CATSRTSGGTRRAQYF. The CDR3 DNA follows: TGTGCCACCAGTAGGACTAGCGGGGGAACCCGTCGGGCGCAGTACTTC.

CDR3 amino acids: CASSKGLAGVWNTGELFF. The CDR3 DNA is TGTGCCAGTAGTAAGGGACTAGCGGGAGTTTGGAACACCGGGGAGCTGTTTTTT. This sequence joins TRBV19 and TRBJ2-2; TRBD2 matches at 14 bases. CDR1 LNHDA and CDR2 SQIVND come from the germline V gene (reference sequence). Trimming cost V 4 bases and J 1 base; bases outside gene matches: 5. The CDR3 extends over 18 amino acids.

V gene TRBV30 combines with J gene TRBJ2-3; D is perhaps TRBD2 (6 bases). This CDR3 is 15 amino acids long. V gave up 2 bases and J gave up 9 bases, with 21 bases separating them. The V gene's germline CDR1 is GTSNPN and CDR2 SVGIG (reference sequence). CDR3 residues: CAWSLASASLATQYF. The CDR3 nucleotides read TGTGCCTGGAGTTTGGCTAGCGCGAGTTTAGCCACGCAGTATTTT.

The chain joins TRBV7-6 to TRBJ2-7, with 11 bases lining up with TRBD1. The length of the CDR3 is 18 residues. V shed 0 bases and J 5 bases; nucleotides not matched to a gene: 12. Germline lookup yields CDR1 SGHVS and CDR2 FNYEAQ. The CDR3 region is CASSLAFQGQGARHEQYF. The DNA for the CDR3 is TGTGCCAGCAGCTTAGCCTTTCAAGGACAGGGGGCCCGACACGAGCAGTACTTC. The whole variable domain, filled in from reference TRBV7-6 and TRBJ2-7, reads GAGVSQSPRYKVTKRGQDVALRCDPISGHVSLYWYRQALGQGPEFLTYFNYEAQQDKSGLPNDRFSAERPEGSISTLTIQRTEQRDSAMYRCASSLAFQGQGARHEQYFGPGTRLTVT.

This rearrangement joins TRBV19 to TRBJ2-7; 9 bases are shared with TRBD2. Trimming at V came to 5 bases and at J to 5 bases, leaving 7 bases not matched to a gene. The CDR3 has 14 residues. In germline, CDR1 is LNHDA, CDR2 SQIVND (reference sequence). The DNA for the CDR3 is TGTGCCAGTAGTCGTAGCGGGAGTATCAACGAGCAGTACTTC. Its translation is CASSRSGSINEQYF.